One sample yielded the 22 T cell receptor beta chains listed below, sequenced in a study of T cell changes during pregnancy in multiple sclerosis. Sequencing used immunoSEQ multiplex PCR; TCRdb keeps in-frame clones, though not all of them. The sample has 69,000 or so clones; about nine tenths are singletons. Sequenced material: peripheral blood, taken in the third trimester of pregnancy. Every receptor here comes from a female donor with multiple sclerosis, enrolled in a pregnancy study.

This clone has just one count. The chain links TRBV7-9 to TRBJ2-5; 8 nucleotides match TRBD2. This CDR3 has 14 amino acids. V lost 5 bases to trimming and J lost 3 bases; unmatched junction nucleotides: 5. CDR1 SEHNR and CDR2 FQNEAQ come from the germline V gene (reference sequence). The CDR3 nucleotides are TGTGCCAGCAGCGCGGGGGGAGGGGAAGAGACCCAGTACTTC. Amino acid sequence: CASSAGGGEETQYF.

In DNA form, the CDR3 reads TGCGCCAGCAGCCTTCGCGGGGGGGCTTCCTACAATGAGCAGTTCTTC. Its translation: CASSLRGGASYNEQFF. The J gene is TRBJ2-1, the V gene TRBV5-1; 9 bases fit TRBD2. The CDR3 is made up of 16 amino acids. CDR1 and CDR2 from the germline V gene are SGHRS and YFSETQ. J was trimmed by 1 base and V by 4 bases; bases with no gene match: 6.

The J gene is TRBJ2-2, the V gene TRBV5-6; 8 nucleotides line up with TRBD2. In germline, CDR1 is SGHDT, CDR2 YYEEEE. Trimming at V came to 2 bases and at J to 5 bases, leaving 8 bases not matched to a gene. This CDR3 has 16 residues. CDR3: CASSFDGIAGTGELFF. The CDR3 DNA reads TGTGCCAGCAGCTTCGACGGTATAGCGGGAACCGGGGAGCTGTTTTTT.

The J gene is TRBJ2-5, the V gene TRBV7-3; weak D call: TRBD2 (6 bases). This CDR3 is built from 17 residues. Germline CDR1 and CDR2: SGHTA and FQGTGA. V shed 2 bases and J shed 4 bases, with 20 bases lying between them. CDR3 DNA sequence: TGTGCCAGCAGCTTACTCCCAACTAGCAGGAGACCAGAGACCCAGTACTTC. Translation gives CASSLLPTSRRPETQYF.

CDR3 nucleotides: TGTGCCAGCAGGGGCACTCCAGAGACCCAGTACTTC. Its translation: CASRGTPETQYF. The chain has TRBV2 and TRBJ2-5, with D unclear. Deletions cut 6 bases from V and 4 bases from J, with 9 bases between. CDR1 is SNHLY, CDR2 FYNNEI, per germline. The CDR3 contains 12 residues.

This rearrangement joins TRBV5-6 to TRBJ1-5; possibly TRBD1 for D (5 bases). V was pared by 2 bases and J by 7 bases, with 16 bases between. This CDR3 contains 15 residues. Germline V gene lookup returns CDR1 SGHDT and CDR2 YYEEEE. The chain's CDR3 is CASSFGGGLMQPQHF. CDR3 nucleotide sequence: TGTGCCAGCAGCTTCGGGGGGGGTCTCATGCAGCCCCAGCATTTT. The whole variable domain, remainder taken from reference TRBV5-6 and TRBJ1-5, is DAGVTQSPTHLIKTRGQQVTLRCSPKSGHDTVSWYQQALGQGPQFIFQYYEEEERQRGNFPDRFSGHQFPNYSSELNVNALLLGDSALYLCASSFGGGLMQPQHFGDGTRLSIL.

The CDR3 protein is CASSLNSGTGNTEAFF. CDR3 nucleotide sequence: TGTGCCAGCTCACTTAATTCCGGGACAGGAAACACTGAAGCTTTCTTT. The chain employs TRBV18 and TRBJ1-1; 8 nucleotides line up with TRBD1. CDR1 is KGHSH, CDR2 LQKENI, per germline. Trimming at V came to 4 bases and at J to 2 bases, leaving 9 bases not matched to a gene. This CDR3 region has 16 residues.

CDR3 residues: CASSPLRGGTGELFF. In DNA form, the CDR3 reads TGTGCCAGCAGCCCCCTCCGCGGGGGGACCGGGGAGCTGTTTTTT. This chain uses TRBV9 with TRBJ2-2, with 8 bases fitting TRBD2. The CDR3 runs 15 residues. CDR1 and CDR2 (germline): SGDLS, YYNGEE. V trimming: 4 bases; J trimming: 5 bases; junction bases outside the gene matches: 7. The full variable domain, with the rest looked up from reference TRBV9 and TRBJ2-2, is DSGVTQTPKHLITATGQRVTLRCSPRSGDLSVYWYQQSLDQGLQFLIQYYNGEERAKGNILERFSAQQFPDLHSELNLSSLELGDSALYFCASSPLRGGTGELFFGEGSRLTVL.

CDR3 in DNA: TGCGCCAGCAGCCAGGGTGTCGCCGGGGAGCTGTTTTTT. It codes for CASSQGVAGELFF. The chain combines TRBV5-1 with TRBJ2-2; a weak D match, TRBD1 (5 bases). Trimming cost V 4 bases and J 6 bases, with 10 bases left between them. This CDR3 is 13 amino acids long. CDR1 SGHRS and CDR2 YFSETQ come from the germline V gene.

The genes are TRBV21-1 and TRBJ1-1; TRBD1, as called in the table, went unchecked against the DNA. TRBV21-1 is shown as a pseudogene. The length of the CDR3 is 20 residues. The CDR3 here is CASIPPGGTGGLWCNTEAFF. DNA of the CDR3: TGTGCCAGCATCCCCCCCGGTGGGACAGGGGGCTTATGGTGTAACACTGAAGCTTTCTTT.

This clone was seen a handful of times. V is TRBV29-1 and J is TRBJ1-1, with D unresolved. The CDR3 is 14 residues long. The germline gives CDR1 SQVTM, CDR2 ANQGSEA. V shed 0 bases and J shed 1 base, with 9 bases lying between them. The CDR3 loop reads CSVEDPGPNTEAFF. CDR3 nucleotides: TGCAGCGTTGAAGATCCAGGTCCGAACACTGAAGCTTTCTTT. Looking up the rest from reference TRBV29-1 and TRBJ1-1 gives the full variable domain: SAVISQKPSRDICQRGTSLTIQCQVDSQVTMMFWYRQQPGQSLTLIATANQGSEATYESGFVIDKFPISRPNLTFSTLTVSNMSPEDSSIYLCSVEDPGPNTEAFFGQGTRLTVV.

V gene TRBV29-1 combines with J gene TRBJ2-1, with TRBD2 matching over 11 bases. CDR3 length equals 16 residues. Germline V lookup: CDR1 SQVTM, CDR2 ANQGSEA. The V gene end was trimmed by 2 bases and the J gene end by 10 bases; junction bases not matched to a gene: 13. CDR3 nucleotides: TGCAGCGTTGAATTCATCGCTAGCGGGGGGCCGGGGGAGCAGTTCTTC. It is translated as CSVEFIASGGPGEQFF.

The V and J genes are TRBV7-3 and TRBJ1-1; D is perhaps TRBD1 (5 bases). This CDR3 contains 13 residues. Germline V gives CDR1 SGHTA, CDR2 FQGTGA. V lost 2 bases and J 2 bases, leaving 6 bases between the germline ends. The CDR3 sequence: CASSLGHNTEAFF. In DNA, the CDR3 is TGTGCCAGCAGCTTAGGACACAACACTGAAGCTTTCTTT.

The CDR3 is CASRPSGDRVHEQYF. CDR3 in DNA: TGTGCCAGTAGACCTTCGGGGGACAGGGTCCACGAGCAGTACTTC. V usage is TRBV19 and J usage is TRBJ2-7; 9 nucleotides agree with TRBD1. The CDR3 sequence is 15 residues long. The germline gives CDR1 LNHDA, CDR2 SQIVND (reference sequence). With 6 bases clipped from V and 5 bases from J, the junction kept 11 bases outside the gene matches. The full variable domain, with the rest looked up from reference TRBV19 and TRBJ2-7, is DGGITQSPKYLFRKEGQNVTLSCEQNLNHDAMYWYRQDPGQGLRLIYYSQIVNDFQKGDIAEGYSVSREKKESFPLTVTSAQKNPTAFYLCASRPSGDRVHEQYFGPGTRLTVT.

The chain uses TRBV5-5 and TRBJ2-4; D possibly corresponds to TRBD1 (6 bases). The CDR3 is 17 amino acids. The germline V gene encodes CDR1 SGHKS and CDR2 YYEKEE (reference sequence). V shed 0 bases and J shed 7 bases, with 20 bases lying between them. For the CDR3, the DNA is TGTGCCAGCAGCTTGGATTTGGGGGCGGCAGGGATGAACATTCAGTACTTC. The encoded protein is CASSLDLGAAGMNIQYF.

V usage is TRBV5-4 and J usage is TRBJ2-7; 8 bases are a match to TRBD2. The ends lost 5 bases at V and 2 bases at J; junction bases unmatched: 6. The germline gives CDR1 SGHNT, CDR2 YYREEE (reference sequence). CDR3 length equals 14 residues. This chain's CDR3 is CASSHQREPYEQYF. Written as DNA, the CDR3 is TGTGCCAGCAGTCATCAGCGGGAGCCCTACGAGCAGTACTTC.

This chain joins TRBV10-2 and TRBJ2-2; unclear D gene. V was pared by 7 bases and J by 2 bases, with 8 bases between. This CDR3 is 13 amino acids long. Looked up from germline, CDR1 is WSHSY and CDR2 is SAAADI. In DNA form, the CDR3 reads TGCGCCAGCAATTGGCAAAACACCGGGGAGCTGTTTTTT. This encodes CASNWQNTGELFF.

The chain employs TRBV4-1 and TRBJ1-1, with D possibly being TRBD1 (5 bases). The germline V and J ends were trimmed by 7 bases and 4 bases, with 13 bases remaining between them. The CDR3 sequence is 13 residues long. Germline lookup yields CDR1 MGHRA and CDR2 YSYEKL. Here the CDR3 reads CASTLRVGTEAFF. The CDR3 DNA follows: TGCGCCAGCACCCTCAGGGTGGGCACTGAAGCTTTCTTT.

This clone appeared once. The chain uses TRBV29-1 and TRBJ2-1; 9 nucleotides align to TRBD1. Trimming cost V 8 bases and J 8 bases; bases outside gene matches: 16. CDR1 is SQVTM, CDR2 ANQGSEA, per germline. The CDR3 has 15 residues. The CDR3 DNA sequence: TGCAGCACAGGGACCGGGACAGGGACCATCCATGAGCAGTTCTTC. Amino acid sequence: CSTGTGTGTIHEQFF.

DNA for the CDR3: TGCAGCGTTGATGGGCCGGGGATGGCTTTCTTT. Protein sequence: CSVDGPGMAFF. J is TRBJ1-1 and V is TRBV29-1; D is unclear. Trimming stripped 3 bases from V and 11 bases from J, with 13 bases between. This CDR3 comprises 11 residues. Germline loops: CDR1 SQVTM, CDR2 ANQGSEA.

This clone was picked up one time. As DNA, the CDR3 is TGTGCCAGCAGCGGGGCCGGCTCCACAGATACGCAGTATTTT. Its protein is CASSGAGSTDTQYF. The chain uses TRBV5-4 and TRBJ2-3; maybe TRBD1 (5 bases). The germline V gene encodes CDR1 SGHNT and CDR2 YYREEE (reference sequence). The CDR3 has 14 amino acids. The V and J ends lost 4 bases and 2 bases respectively, with 11 bases between them.

CDR3 protein: CASRGGLNQPQHF. The CDR3 nucleotides read TGTGCCAGCAGGGGGGGGCTAAATCAGCCCCAGCATTTT. V and J are TRBV6-5 and TRBJ1-5, with D tentatively TRBD1 (6 bases). Trimming left V 6 bases short and J 4 bases short, with 10 bases between. Germline-derived CDR1 and CDR2 are MNHEY and SVGAGI. The CDR3 runs 13 residues.